The 4 T cell receptor beta chains listed next were all sequenced from one sample in a study of blood T cell repertoires in COVID-19. Method: immunoSEQ multiplex PCR; TCRdb's copy keeps in-frame clones and lacks some. The table shows around 150,000 clones, with 70% to 90% occurring only once. The material sequenced was peripheral blood. Receptors were obtained from a human donor in a cohort sampled during active COVID-19.

The chain couples TRBV7-3 to TRBJ2-3, with D perhaps matching TRBD1 (5 bases). V shed 2 bases and J shed 3 bases, with 9 bases lying between them. The CDR3 contains 14 residues. The germline V gene has CDR1 SGHTA and CDR2 FQGTGA. CDR3 sequence reads: CASSLQGSTDTQYF. CDR3 in DNA: TGTGCCAGCAGCTTACAGGGTTCTACAGATACGCAGTATTTT.

The V call is TRBV7-2, the J call TRBJ1-2; D possibly corresponds to TRBD1 (5 bases). Germline loops: CDR1 SGHTA, CDR2 FQGNSA. The CDR3 has 15 residues. V lost 3 bases and J 8 bases, leaving 19 bases between the germline ends. The CDR3 DNA is TGTGCCAGCAGCTTCGGAAGGGGCGACATCCGGGGCTACACCTTC. It specifies CASSFGRGDIRGYTF.

The V call is TRBV28, the J call TRBJ2-7; possibly TRBD1 for D (6 bases). This CDR3 is 14 amino acids long. The V gene lost 5 bases and the J gene lost 2 bases, with 13 bases spanning the gap. In germline, CDR1 is MDHEN, CDR2 SYDVKM. For the CDR3, the DNA is TGTGCCAGCAGTAAACGGGACACCCCCTACGAGCAGTACTTC. Translation: CASSKRDTPYEQYF.

This chain joins TRBV7-9 and TRBJ2-3; 7 positions agree with TRBD1. The germline CDR1 and CDR2 sequences are SEHNR and FQNEAQ (reference sequence). V was pared by 4 bases and J by 4 bases, with 5 bases of the junction left unmatched. The CDR3 runs to 14 residues. CDR3 sequence: CASSWAGGSDTQYF. The CDR3 DNA is TGTGCCAGCAGCTGGGCAGGGGGATCAGATACGCAGTATTTT. Looking up the rest from reference TRBV7-9 and TRBJ2-3 gives the full variable domain: DTGVSQNPRHKITKRGQNVTFRCDPISEHNRLYWYRQTLGQGPEFLTYFQNEAQLEKSRLLSDRFSAERPKGSFSTLEIQRTEQGDSAMYLCASSWAGGSDTQYFGPGTRLTVL.